This T cell receptor beta chain was captured in a study of blood T cell repertoires in COVID-19. The wider study: Sites in the United States, Italy and Spain provided acute and convalescent COVID-19 samples. PBMCs, B-cell-depleted T cells, or T cells provided the cDNA or gDNA that made up the material.

Germline V lookup: CDR1 SGHAT, CDR2 FQNNGV. Trimming took 7 bases from V and 1 from J; bases not matched to a gene: 14. CDR3 length: 17 residues. Per the authors' pipeline: Amplification of reference gene primers provided the estimated nucleated cell counts. Some clones are missing from TCRdb's copy, which holds only in-frame ones; the method was immunoSEQ multiplex PCR. The V and J calls and clone size are taken from that table; D and trimming were inferred from the DNA. The data hold about 250,000 clones, with nearly 90% observed a single time. In its sample, this clone was seen once. The sequenced sample consisted of peripheral blood. The sequence was obtained from a woman between 25 and 40 years old with acute or convalescent COVID-19. The J gene is TRBJ2-7, the V gene TRBV11-2, with TRBD1 identical over 9 bases. CDR3 DNA: TGTGCCAGCATCCAAGGTATGGGACAGGGTCGTTCCTACGAGCAGTACTTC. Translating gives CASIQGMGQGRSYEQYF.